The rows below give T cell receptor beta chains drawn from one sample of a study of cytomegalovirus exposure and HLA in healthy donors. TCRdb's copy holds only in-frame clones and misses some; the assay was immunoSEQ multiplex PCR. This sample yields more than 80,000 clones, of which approximately 79% are seen a single time; around 20% belongs to the top ten. Sequencing input: PBMCs. Receptors originate from a woman in her sixties or seventies in good health and CMV-seropositive. Each CDR3 is given with its conserved first and last residue. D genes are given only for firm matches.

>NA|TRBV10-2
CASSEFAAGELFF
>NA|TRBV5-1
CASSSRGFDSANTEAFF
>NA|TRBV2
CASRDTKGQGLNSPLHF
>TRBD2|TRBV5-1
CASSLGSSGNYNEQFF
>NA|TRBV18
CASSPSGNNEQFF
>TRBD1|TRBV11-3
CASSLEGTGRYEQFF
>NA|TRBV18
CASSPAGSGNTEAFF
>NA|TRBV11-1
CASSLRELVNTQYF
>NA|TRBV7-9
CASSPWGTSDGYTF
>TRBD1|TRBV19
CASSWSVGQGTTEAFF
>TRBD1|TRBV5-6
CASSFSGTANTEAFF
>NA|TRBV7-2
CASSLEASGVYEQYF